This T cell receptor (beta chain) stems from a study of control samples from healthy donors and cancer patients. Profiled with immunoSEQ multiplex PCR; TCRdb holds only in-frame clones, not every one. The sample holds 95,000 to 100,000 clones, about 89% seen once. This CDR3 region has 15 residues. The TCR comes from a man aged 25-45 years in good health. Input material: blood. The chain carries TRBV1 and TRBJ1-2. TRBV1 is annotated as a pseudogene. CDR3 amino acids: CTSSQGNRPNYGYTF. For the CDR3, the DNA is TGCACCAGCAGCCAAGGCAACCGGCCTAACTATGGCTACACCTTC.